This paragraph covers one TCR beta chain sequence. Its target is unknown. The entry originates in a study of OX40 agonist ivuxolimab in advanced cancers. Overall study findings and caveats: Compared with CD4+, CD8+ T cells on average had more expanded clones. What antigens the expanded peripheral T cells recognized was never established.

Sequencing used immunoSEQ multiplex PCR; TCRdb keeps in-frame clones, though not all of them. The sample contains approximately 70,000 clones, about 93% of which appear only once. CDR1 and CDR2 (germline): LNHDA, SQIVND (reference sequence). This CDR3 is 14 amino acids long. The junction had 3 bases not matched to a gene; V was cut back by 6 bases and J by 1 base. The material was CD4+ or CD8+ T cells sorted from blood, obtained in a trial of the OX40 agonist ivuxolimab. The chain links TRBV19 to TRBJ1-1; 9 bases match TRBD1. This sequence was found in an adult with an advanced solid tumor such as melanoma, head and neck, liver or kidney cancer. The CDR3: CASRDRGKNTEAFF. The DNA of the CDR3 is TGTGCCAGTAGGGACAGGGGCAAGAACACTGAAGCTTTCTTT.